Listed below are T cell receptor beta chains from one sample, sequenced in a study of identical twins. TCRdb passed the 5' RACE reads through MiXCR, listing each CDR3 protein once. Among 400,000 to 500,000 distinct CDR3 sequences listed, around 15% were seen once. These data were likewise used in another study, on yellow fever vaccine responses in identical twins.

Specimen: CD4+ T cells sorted from blood. The receptors come from a woman aged 18-30 years in good health. CDR3s include the opening cysteine and the closing phenylalanine or tryptophan. The D gene is left open where the match is weak. Clone size is shown for a subset of rows, as once, few, many or a class of expanded clone.

CDR3: CASSLFEGRSTGELFF
DNA: TGTGCCAGCAGCCTATTTGAGGGTCGGAGCACCGGGGAGCTGTTTTTT
J: TRBJ2-2
V: TRBV7-2
D: -
size: -

CDR3: CASSIRQGGTGELFF
DNA: TGTGCCAGCAGCATTAGACAGGGTGGAACCGGGGAGCTGTTTTTT
J: TRBJ2-2
V: TRBV7-2
D: TRBD1
size: many

CDR3: CASSQGDTVAKNIQYF
DNA: TGCGCCAGCAGCCAAGGGGACACAGTGGCCAAAAACATTCAGTACTTC
J: TRBJ2-4
V: TRBV4-3
D: -
size: many

CDR3: CASSRTGAERGYTF
DNA: TGTGCCAGCAGTCGGACAGGGGCTGAGAGGGGCTACACCTTC
J: TRBJ1-2
V: TRBV12-3/TRBV12-4
D: TRBD1
size: many

CDR3: CSILGLAGETQYF
DNA: TGCAGCATACTGGGACTAGCGGGAGAAACGCAGTATTTT
J: TRBJ2-3
V: TRBV29-1
D: TRBD2
size: many

CDR3: CASSQDPAGKDEQYF
DNA: TGCGCCAGCAGCCAAGATCCGGCAGGGAAGGACGAGCAGTACTTC
J: TRBJ2-7
V: TRBV4-3
D: -
size: few

CDR3: CASSLVGTRAIYEQYF
DNA: TGCGCCAGCAGCTTGGTGGGCACGAGGGCTATCTACGAGCAGTACTTC
J: TRBJ2-7
V: TRBV5-1
D: -
size: few

CDR3: CASSSISTSGRKGHEQFF
DNA: TGTGCCAGCAGTTCAATCTCGACTAGCGGGAGAAAAGGCCATGAGCAGTTCTTC
J: TRBJ2-1
V: TRBV6-2/TRBV6-3
D: TRBD2
size: -

CDR3: CASSFAGGSLYEQYF
DNA: TGTGCCAGCAGTTTTGCAGGGGGTAGTCTCTACGAGCAGTACTTC
J: TRBJ2-7
V: TRBV12-3/TRBV12-4
D: TRBD1
size: few

CDR3: CASSFYLYEQYF
DNA: TGTGCCAGCAGTTTCTACCTCTACGAGCAGTACTTC
J: TRBJ2-7
V: TRBV28
D: -
size: few

CDR3: CASSGRTASYEQYF
DNA: TGTGCCAGCAGCGGGCGGACCGCATCGTACGAGCAGTACTTC
J: TRBJ2-7
V: TRBV2
D: -
size: -

CDR3: CASSPSFVGDSEGGETQYF
DNA: TGTGCCAGCAGCCCATCTTTCGTGGGGGATAGCGAAGGAGGAGAGACCCAGTACTTC
J: TRBJ2-5
V: TRBV28
D: -
size: few

CDR3: CASSPGLPLDNEQFF
DNA: TGTGCCAGCAGCCCAGGGCTCCCCTTGGACAATGAGCAGTTCTTC
J: TRBJ2-1
V: TRBV7-9
D: -
size: few

CDR3: CASSVRDLSYGYTF
DNA: TGTGCCAGCAGCGTACGGGACCTCAGTTATGGCTACACCTTC
J: TRBJ1-2
V: TRBV7-9
D: -
size: few

CDR3: CASSLGTGFGSEQFF
DNA: TGTGCCAGCAGCTTAGGGACAGGGTTCGGAAGTGAGCAGTTCTTC
J: TRBJ2-1
V: TRBV7-2
D: TRBD1
size: -

CDR3: CASSLRNQKAFF
DNA: TGTGCCAGCAGTTTACGCAACCAAAAAGCTTTCTTT
J: TRBJ1-1
V: TRBV28
D: -
size: -

CDR3: CASRQNLRVLAASTDTQYF
DNA: TGTGCCAGCAGACAAAATCTCCGGGTACTAGCAGCAAGCACAGATACGCAGTATTTT
J: TRBJ2-3
V: TRBV6-2/TRBV6-3
D: -
size: -

CDR3: CASRWGRSYEQYF
DNA: TGTGCCAGCCGCTGGGGCAGGTCCTACGAGCAGTACTTC
J: TRBJ2-7
V: TRBV28
D: -
size: few

CDR3: CASSEARETQYF
DNA: TGTGCCAGCAGCGAAGCTAGAGAGACCCAGTACTTC
J: TRBJ2-5
V: TRBV2
D: -
size: many

CDR3: CSATRQGTAKNIQYF
DNA: TGCAGTGCTACCCGACAGGGGACGGCCAAAAACATTCAGTACTTC
J: TRBJ2-4
V: TRBV20-1
D: TRBD1
size: few

CDR3: CASSPGSQETQYF
DNA: TGTGCCAGCAGTCCCGGGAGCCAAGAGACCCAGTACTTC
J: TRBJ2-5
V: TRBV18
D: -
size: many

CDR3: CASSIDPPGTGGNEQFF
DNA: TGTGCCAGTAGTATAGATCCGCCAGGGACAGGTGGGAATGAGCAGTTCTTC
J: TRBJ2-1
V: TRBV19
D: TRBD1
size: -

CDR3: CASSFRGSIQYF
DNA: TGTGCCAGCAGTTTCAGGGGTAGCATTCAGTACTTC
J: TRBJ2-4
V: TRBV28
D: -
size: -

CDR3: CSAYSWVNEQYF
DNA: TGCAGTGCTTACTCCTGGGTCAACGAGCAGTACTTC
J: TRBJ2-7
V: TRBV20-1
D: -
size: many

CDR3: CASSSFAGDRSNQETQYF
DNA: TGTGCCAGCAGTTCCTTCGCTGGGGACAGAAGTAATCAAGAGACCCAGTACTTC
J: TRBJ2-5
V: TRBV6-5
D: TRBD1
size: -

CDR3: CASGGQSTGELFF
DNA: TGTGCCAGCGGCGGACAGAGTACCGGGGAGCTGTTTTTT
J: TRBJ2-2
V: TRBV2
D: -
size: few

CDR3: CASSASGSREQYF
DNA: TGTGCCAGCAGTGCTAGCGGGAGCCGCGAGCAGTACTTC
J: TRBJ2-7
V: TRBV6-1
D: TRBD2
size: -

CDR3: CASSLGPSGNTIYF
DNA: TGTGCTAGCAGCTTAGGTCCCTCTGGAAACACCATATATTTT
J: TRBJ1-3
V: TRBV7-7
D: -
size: -

CDR3: CSSQVGRAVETQYF
DNA: TGCAGCTCTCAAGTCGGGCGGGCGGTAGAGACCCAGTACTTC
J: TRBJ2-5
V: TRBV29-1
D: -
size: many

CDR3: CASSLRQGSNEQFF
DNA: TGCGCCAGCAGTCTTCGACAGGGTAGCAATGAGCAGTTCTTC
J: TRBJ2-1
V: TRBV4-3
D: TRBD1
size: few

CDR3: CASSYEGKQFF
DNA: TGTGCCAGCAGCTATGAGGGTAAGCAGTTCTTC
J: TRBJ2-1
V: TRBV9
D: -
size: once

CDR3: CASSLTGGSSYEQYF
DNA: TGTGCCAGCAGTTTAACAGGGGGGAGCTCCTACGAGCAGTACTTC
J: TRBJ2-7
V: TRBV7-2
D: TRBD1
size: many

CDR3: CASSLGAQGVAGHTQYF
DNA: TGTGCCAGCAGCTTAGGCGCCCAGGGGGTAGCGGGCCATACGCAGTATTTT
J: TRBJ2-3
V: TRBV11-2
D: -
size: -

CDR3: CASSQGTRGRWDETQYF
DNA: TGTGCCAGCAGCCAAGGTACACGGGGCCGTTGGGACGAGACCCAGTACTTC
J: TRBJ2-5
V: TRBV3-1
D: -
size: few

CDR3: CASSLVGDATEQFF
DNA: TGTGCCAGCAGCTTAGTGGGGGATGCTACTGAGCAGTTCTTC
J: TRBJ2-1
V: TRBV11-2
D: -
size: many

CDR3: CASSLGTGGMRGYTF
DNA: TGTGCCAGCAGCTTAGGGACAGGCGGGATGCGGGGCTACACCTTC
J: TRBJ1-2
V: TRBV7-2
D: TRBD1
size: -

CDR3: CASSFSAGYYNEQFF
DNA: TGTGCCAGCAGCTTTTCAGCGGGATATTACAATGAGCAGTTCTTC
J: TRBJ2-1
V: TRBV5-6
D: TRBD2
size: -